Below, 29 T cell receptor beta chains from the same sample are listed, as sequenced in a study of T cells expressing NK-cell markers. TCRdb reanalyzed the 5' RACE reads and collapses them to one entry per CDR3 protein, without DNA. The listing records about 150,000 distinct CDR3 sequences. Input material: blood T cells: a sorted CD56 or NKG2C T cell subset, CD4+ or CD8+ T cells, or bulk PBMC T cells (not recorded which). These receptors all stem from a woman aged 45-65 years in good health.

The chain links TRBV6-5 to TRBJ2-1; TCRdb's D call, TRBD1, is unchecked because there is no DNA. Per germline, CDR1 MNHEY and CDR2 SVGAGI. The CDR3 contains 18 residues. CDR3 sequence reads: CASSYSYTGTGLSDEQFF.

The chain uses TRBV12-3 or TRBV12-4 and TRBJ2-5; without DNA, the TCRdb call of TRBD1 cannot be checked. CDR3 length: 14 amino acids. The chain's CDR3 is CASSLPDRGETQYF.

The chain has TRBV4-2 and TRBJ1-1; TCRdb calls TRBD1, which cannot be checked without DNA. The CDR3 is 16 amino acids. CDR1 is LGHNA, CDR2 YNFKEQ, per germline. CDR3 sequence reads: CASSQESGAGRTEAFF.

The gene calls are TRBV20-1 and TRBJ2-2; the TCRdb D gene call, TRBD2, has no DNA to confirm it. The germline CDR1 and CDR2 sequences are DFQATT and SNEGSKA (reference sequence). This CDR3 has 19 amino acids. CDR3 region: CSAPNPGLAGGPVTGELFF.

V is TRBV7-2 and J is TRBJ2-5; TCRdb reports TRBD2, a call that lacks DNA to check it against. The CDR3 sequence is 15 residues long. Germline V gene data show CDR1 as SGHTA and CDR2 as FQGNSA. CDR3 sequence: CASSFGLAGVETQYF.

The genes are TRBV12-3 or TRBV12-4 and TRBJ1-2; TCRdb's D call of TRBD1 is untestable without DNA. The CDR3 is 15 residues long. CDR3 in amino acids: CASRPMGGFAYGYTF.

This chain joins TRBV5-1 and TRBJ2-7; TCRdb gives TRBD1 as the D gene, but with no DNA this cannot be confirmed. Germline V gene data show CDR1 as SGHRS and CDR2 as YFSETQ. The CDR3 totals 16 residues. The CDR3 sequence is CASSSAGTGTLYEQYF.

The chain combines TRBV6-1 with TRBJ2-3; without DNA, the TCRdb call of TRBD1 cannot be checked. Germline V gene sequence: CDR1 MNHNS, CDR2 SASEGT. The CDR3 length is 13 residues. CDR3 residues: CASRETGLDTQYF.

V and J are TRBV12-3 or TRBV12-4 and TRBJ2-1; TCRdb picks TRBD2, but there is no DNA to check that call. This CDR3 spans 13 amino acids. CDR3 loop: CANQRGLVNEQFF.

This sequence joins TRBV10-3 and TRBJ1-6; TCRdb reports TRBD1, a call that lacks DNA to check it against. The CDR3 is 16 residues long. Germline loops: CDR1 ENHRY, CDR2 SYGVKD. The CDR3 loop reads CASGTESGSYNSPLHF.

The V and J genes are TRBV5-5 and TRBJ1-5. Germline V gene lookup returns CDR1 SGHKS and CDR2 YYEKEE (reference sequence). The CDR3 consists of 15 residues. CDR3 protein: CASSLDGSKNQPQHF.

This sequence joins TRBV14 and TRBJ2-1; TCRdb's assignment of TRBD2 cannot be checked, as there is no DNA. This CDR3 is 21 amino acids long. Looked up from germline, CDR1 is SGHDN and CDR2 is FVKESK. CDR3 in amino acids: CASSQGTSRAWGLAGDNEQFF.

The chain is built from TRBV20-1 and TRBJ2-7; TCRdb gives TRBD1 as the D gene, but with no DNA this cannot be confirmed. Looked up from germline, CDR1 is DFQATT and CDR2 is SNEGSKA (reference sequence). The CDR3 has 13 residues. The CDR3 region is CSARDTGNYEQYF.

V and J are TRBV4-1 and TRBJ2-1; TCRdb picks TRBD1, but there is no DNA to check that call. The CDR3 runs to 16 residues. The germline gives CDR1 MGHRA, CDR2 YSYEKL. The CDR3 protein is CASSQGGTGADNEQFF.

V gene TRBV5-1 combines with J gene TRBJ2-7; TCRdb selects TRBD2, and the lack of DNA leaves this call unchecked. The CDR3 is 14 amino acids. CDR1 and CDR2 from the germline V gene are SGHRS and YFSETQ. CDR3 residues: CASSLIPSGYEQYF.

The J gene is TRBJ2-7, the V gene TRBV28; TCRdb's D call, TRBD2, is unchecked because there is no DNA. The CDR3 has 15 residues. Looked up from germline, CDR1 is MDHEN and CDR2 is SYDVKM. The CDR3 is CATQEGTSGLYEQYF.

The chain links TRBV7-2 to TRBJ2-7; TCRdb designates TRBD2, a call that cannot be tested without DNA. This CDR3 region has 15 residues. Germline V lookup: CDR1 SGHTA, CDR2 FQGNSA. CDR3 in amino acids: CASSSLAGAPSEQYF.

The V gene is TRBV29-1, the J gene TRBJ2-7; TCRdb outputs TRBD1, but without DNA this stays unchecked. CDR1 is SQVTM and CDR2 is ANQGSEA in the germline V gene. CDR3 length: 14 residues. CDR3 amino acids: CSAINRGYPYEQYF.

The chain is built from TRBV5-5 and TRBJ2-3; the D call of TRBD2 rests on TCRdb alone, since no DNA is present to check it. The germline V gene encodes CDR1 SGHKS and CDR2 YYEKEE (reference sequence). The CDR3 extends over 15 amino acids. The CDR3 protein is CASSLRDSITDTQYF.

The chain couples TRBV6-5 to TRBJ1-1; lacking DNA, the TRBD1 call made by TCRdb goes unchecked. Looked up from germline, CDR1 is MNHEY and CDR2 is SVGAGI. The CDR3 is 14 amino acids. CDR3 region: CASSPPGLNTEAFF.

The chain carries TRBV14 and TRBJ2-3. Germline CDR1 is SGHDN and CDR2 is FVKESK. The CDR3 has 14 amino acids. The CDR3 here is CASSPQWNADTQYF.

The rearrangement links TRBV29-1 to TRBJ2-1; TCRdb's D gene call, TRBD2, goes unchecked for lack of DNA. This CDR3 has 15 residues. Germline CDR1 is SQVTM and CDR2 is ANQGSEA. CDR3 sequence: CSVVLTSVTYNEQFF.

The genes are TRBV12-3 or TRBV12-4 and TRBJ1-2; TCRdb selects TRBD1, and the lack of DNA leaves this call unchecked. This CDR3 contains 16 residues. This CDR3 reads CASSLEMTGGAYGYTF.

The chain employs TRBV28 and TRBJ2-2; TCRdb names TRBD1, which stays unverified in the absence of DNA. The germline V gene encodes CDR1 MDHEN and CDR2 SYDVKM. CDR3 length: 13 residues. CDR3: CASGGTGAGELFF.

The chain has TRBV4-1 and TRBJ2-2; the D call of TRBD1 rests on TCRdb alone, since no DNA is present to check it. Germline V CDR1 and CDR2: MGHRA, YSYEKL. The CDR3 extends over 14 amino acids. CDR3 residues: CASSPYTGGRELFF.

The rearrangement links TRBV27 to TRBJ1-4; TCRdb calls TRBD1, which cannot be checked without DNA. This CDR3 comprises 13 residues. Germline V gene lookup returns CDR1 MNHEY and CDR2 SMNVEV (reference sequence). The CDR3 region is CASSSWGDEKLFF. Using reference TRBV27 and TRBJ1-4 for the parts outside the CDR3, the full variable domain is EAQVTQNPRYLITVTGKKLTVTCSQNMNHEYMSWYRQDPGLGLRQIYYSMNVEVTDKGDVPEGYKVSRKEKRNFPLILESPSPNQTSLYFCASSSWGDEKLFFGSGTQLSVL.

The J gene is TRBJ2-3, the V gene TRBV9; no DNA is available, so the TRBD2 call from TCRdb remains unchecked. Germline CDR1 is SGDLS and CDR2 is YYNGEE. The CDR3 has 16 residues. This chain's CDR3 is CASSVERDYPTDTQYF.

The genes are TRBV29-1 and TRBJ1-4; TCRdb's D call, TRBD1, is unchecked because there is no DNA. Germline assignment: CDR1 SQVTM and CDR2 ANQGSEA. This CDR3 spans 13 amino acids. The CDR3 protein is CSVTLASNEKLFF.

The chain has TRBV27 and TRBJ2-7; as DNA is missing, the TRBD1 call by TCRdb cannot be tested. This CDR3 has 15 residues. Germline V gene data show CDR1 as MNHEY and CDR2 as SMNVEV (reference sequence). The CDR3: CASSLSRTGSYEQYF.